This TCR beta chain appears in the sequencing data of a study of glioma-infiltrating T cells after dendritic cell vaccination. Patients had residual fresh-frozen tumor tissue and more than two years of survival data. No glioblastoma patient carried an isocitrate dehydrogenase mutation. Before vaccination, two weeks after the third vaccination, and at progression, PBMC were collected. The CDR3 totals 16 residues. Unmatched junction bases numbered 10, after V lost 4 bases and J lost 4 bases. Germline CDR1 SEHNR, CDR2 FQNEAQ (reference sequence). Using immunoSEQ multiplex PCR, the repertoire was profiled, and TCRdb retains in-frame clones only, with some absent. In the table there are fewer than 85,000 clones, over 75% of which are singletons.

This sequence joins TRBV7-9 and TRBJ2-1, with 7 bases aligning to TRBD2. This clonotype was sampled from a human donor with glioblastoma. The specimen was blood, collected before dendritic cell vaccination. The CDR3 region has the DNA TGTGCCAGCAGCTCTCTGAGCGGGATTAAATACAATGAGCAGTTCTTC. It translates to CASSSLSGIKYNEQFF.